Below, 26 T cell receptor beta chains from the same sample are listed, as sequenced in a study of T cells expressing NK-cell markers. TCRdb derives one entry per CDR3 protein from the 5' RACE reads, leaving out DNA. This sample's table has roughly 280,000 distinct CDR3 sequences. Sequences were obtained from blood T cells: a sorted CD56 or NKG2C T cell subset, CD4+ or CD8+ T cells, or bulk PBMC T cells (not recorded which). The receptors were sampled from a man younger than 30 in good health.

CDR3 amino acids: CASAAQGLQDYGYTF. The rearrangement links TRBV6-5 to TRBJ1-2. CDR1 and CDR2 (germline): MNHEY, SVGAGI. The CDR3 consists of 15 residues.

This chain connects TRBV5-1 to TRBJ2-3; TCRdb returns TRBD2, unconfirmable since there is no DNA. Germline CDR1 reads SGHRS; CDR2 reads YFSETQ. The CDR3 is 16 amino acids. The CDR3 reads CASSLALARSTDTQYF.

The chain recombines TRBV24-1 with TRBJ2-5; TCRdb's D call, TRBD1, is unchecked because there is no DNA. From germline, CDR1 is KGHDR and CDR2 SFDVKD. CDR3 length: 15 amino acids. This chain's CDR3 is CATSDPGRAAETQYF.

The chain has TRBV4-2 and TRBJ2-1. Germline V CDR1 and CDR2: LGHNA, YNFKEQ. CDR3 length equals 15 residues. The CDR3 is CASSQVWDRGNEQFF.

This chain uses TRBV20-1 with TRBJ2-6. The CDR3 extends over 14 amino acids. Per germline, CDR1 DFQATT and CDR2 SNEGSKA (reference sequence). CDR3 protein: CSAPEPSGANVLTF.

The chain is built from TRBV5-4 and TRBJ2-1. The CDR3 runs 15 residues. Germline CDR1 SGHNT, CDR2 YYREEE (reference sequence). Here the CDR3 reads CASSLEQTNYNEQFF.

The rearrangement joins TRBV6-1 to TRBJ2-7. The CDR3 has 14 residues. Germline values: CDR1 MNHNS, CDR2 SASEGT. CDR3 sequence reads: CASSPTLGTHEQYF.

The chain carries TRBV28 and TRBJ2-2; TCRdb gives TRBD2 as the D gene, but with no DNA this cannot be confirmed. Germline CDR1 and CDR2: MDHEN and SYDVKM. The CDR3 extends over 16 amino acids. The CDR3 reads CASSLFASVNTGELFF.

CDR3 region: CASSLGPLGNTEAFF. The genes are TRBV5-1 and TRBJ1-1. The CDR3 loop spans 15 amino acids. Germline CDR1 SGHRS, CDR2 YFSETQ.

The chain couples TRBV5-1 to TRBJ2-5. The CDR3 is made up of 15 amino acids. Germline CDR1 reads SGHRS; CDR2 reads YFSETQ. The chain's CDR3 is CASSFQVGYQETQYF.

The CDR3: CASSPLPLTYGYTF. The chain links TRBV12-3 or TRBV12-4 to TRBJ1-2; TCRdb's D call of TRBD1 is untestable without DNA. The CDR3 runs 14 residues.

The chain has TRBV11-2 and TRBJ2-1; the TRBD2 assignment by TCRdb is unverifiable without DNA. This CDR3 has 17 amino acids. Germline loops: CDR1 SGHAT, CDR2 FQNNGV. The CDR3 spells CASTARFERTLNNEQFF.

The CDR3 spells CASSLEQGKKQYF. The J gene is TRBJ2-7, the V gene TRBV12-3 or TRBV12-4; the TRBD1 assignment by TCRdb is unverifiable without DNA. CDR3 length: 13 residues.

The rearrangement links TRBV18 to TRBJ2-5; TCRdb outputs TRBD1, but without DNA this stays unchecked. Per the germline V gene, CDR1 is KGHSH and CDR2 is LQKENI. This CDR3 spans 14 amino acids. CDR3 region: CASSRGTGQETQYF.

The CDR3 region is CASSAVAPPEDEQYF. This chain joins TRBV18 and TRBJ2-7; TCRdb proposes TRBD2, but this gene call is untestable without DNA. Germline values: CDR1 KGHSH, CDR2 LQKENI. This CDR3 has 15 amino acids.

V and J are TRBV19 and TRBJ2-3; checking the TCRdb D call of TRBD1 is not possible without DNA. Looked up from germline, CDR1 is LNHDA and CDR2 is SQIVND (reference sequence). This CDR3 is 13 amino acids long. CDR3 region: CASRTGWTDTQYF. The full variable domain, its missing parts supplied by reference TRBV19 and TRBJ2-3, is DGGITQSPKYLFRKEGQNVTLSCEQNLNHDAMYWYRQDPGQGLRLIYYSQIVNDFQKGDIAEGYSVSREKKESFPLTVTSAQKNPTAFYLCASRTGWTDTQYFGPGTRLTVL.

The genes are TRBV5-1 and TRBJ1-2; the D call from TCRdb, TRBD1, cannot be confirmed without DNA. CDR1 and CDR2 (germline): SGHRS, YFSETQ. The CDR3 totals 14 residues. CDR3 region: CASSPGGADYGYTF. The variable domain in full, completed from reference TRBV5-1 and TRBJ1-2, reads KAGVTQTPRYLIKTRGQQVTLSCSPISGHRSVSWYQQTPGQGLQFLFEYFSETQRNKGNFPGRFSGRQFSNSRSEMNVSTLELGDSALYLCASSPGGADYGYTFGSGTRLTVV.

The chain links TRBV12-3 or TRBV12-4 to TRBJ2-5; TCRdb indicates TRBD2, and absent DNA this call remains unverified. This CDR3 comprises 15 residues. CDR3: CASRKLAGEGETQYF.

This chain joins TRBV29-1 and TRBJ1-4; the TCRdb D gene call, TRBD1, has no DNA to confirm it. Germline values: CDR1 SQVTM, CDR2 ANQGSEA. This CDR3 spans 14 amino acids. The CDR3 is CSVIGQTTNEKLFF. The entire variable domain, with the rest obtained from reference TRBV29-1 and TRBJ1-4, is as follows: SAVISQKPSRDICQRGTSLTIQCQVDSQVTMMFWYRQQPGQSLTLIATANQGSEATYESGFVIDKFPISRPNLTFSTLTVSNMSPEDSSIYLCSVIGQTTNEKLFFGSGTQLSVL.

The V gene is TRBV10-3, the J gene TRBJ1-1. Germline CDR1 ENHRY, CDR2 SYGVKD. The CDR3 runs 12 residues. CDR3 region: CAISGRDREAFF.

The rearrangement uses TRBV6-5 and TRBJ1-1; the TCRdb call, TRBD1, lacks DNA for checking. Germline loops: CDR1 MNHEY, CDR2 SVGAGI. The CDR3 totals 13 residues. This CDR3 reads CASSSIALKGTFF.

The genes are TRBV25-1 and TRBJ1-5; TCRdb's D call of TRBD1 is untestable without DNA. Germline V lookup: CDR1 MGHDK, CDR2 SYGVNS. The CDR3 loop spans 16 amino acids. Here the CDR3 reads CASSESGGQGGRPQHF.

This sequence joins TRBV5-1 and TRBJ2-7; TCRdb reports TRBD1, a call that lacks DNA to check it against. This CDR3 is 15 amino acids long. The germline V gene encodes CDR1 SGHRS and CDR2 YFSETQ. The CDR3 reads CASSMPGTPVKKQYF.

J is TRBJ1-5 and V is TRBV4-1; the TCRdb call, TRBD1, lacks DNA for checking. Germline-derived CDR1 and CDR2 are MGHRA and YSYEKL. There are 17 residues in the CDR3. The chain's CDR3 is CASSRSSSGGPDQPQHF.

The chain uses TRBV7-9 and TRBJ2-1; TCRdb proposes TRBD1, but this gene call is untestable without DNA. This CDR3 region has 13 residues. The germline CDR1 and CDR2 sequences are SEHNR and FQNEAQ (reference sequence). The CDR3 spells CASGAGLGNEQFF.

This chain connects TRBV7-2 to TRBJ2-7; TCRdb's assignment of TRBD2 cannot be checked, as there is no DNA. Germline V gene data show CDR1 as SGHTA and CDR2 as FQGNSA. The CDR3 covers 13 residues. CDR3 protein: CASSSSGFYEQYF.